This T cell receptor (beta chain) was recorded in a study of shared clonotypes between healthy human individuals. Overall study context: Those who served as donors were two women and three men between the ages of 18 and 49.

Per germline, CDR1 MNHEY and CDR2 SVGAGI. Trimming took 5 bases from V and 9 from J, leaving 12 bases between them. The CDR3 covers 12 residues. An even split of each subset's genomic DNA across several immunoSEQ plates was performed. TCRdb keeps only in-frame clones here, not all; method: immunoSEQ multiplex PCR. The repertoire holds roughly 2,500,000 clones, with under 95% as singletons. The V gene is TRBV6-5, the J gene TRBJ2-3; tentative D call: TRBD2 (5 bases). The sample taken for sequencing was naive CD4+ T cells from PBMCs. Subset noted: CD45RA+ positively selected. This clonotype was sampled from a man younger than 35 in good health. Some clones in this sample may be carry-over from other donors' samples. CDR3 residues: CASSPGGVTQYF. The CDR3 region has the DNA TGTGCCAGCAGTCCCGGAGGAGTGACGCAGTATTTT.